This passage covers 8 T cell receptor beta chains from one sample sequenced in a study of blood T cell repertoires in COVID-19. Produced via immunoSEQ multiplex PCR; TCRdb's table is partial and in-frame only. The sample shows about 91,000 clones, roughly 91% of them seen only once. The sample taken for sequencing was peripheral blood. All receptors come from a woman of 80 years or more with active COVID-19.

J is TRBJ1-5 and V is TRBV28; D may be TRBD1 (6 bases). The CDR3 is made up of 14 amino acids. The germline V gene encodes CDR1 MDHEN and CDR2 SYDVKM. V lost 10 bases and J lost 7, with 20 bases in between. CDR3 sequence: CAIASGGAVQPQHF. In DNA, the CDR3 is TGTGCCATCGCATCGGGGGGGGCTGTGCAGCCCCAGCATTTT.

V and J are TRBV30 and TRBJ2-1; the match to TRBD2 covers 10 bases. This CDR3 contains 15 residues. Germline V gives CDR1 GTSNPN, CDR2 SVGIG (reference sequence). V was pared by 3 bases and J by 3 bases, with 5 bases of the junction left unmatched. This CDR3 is CAWRGTSANYNEQFF. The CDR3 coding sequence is TGTGCCTGGAGGGGGACTAGCGCCAACTACAATGAGCAGTTCTTC.

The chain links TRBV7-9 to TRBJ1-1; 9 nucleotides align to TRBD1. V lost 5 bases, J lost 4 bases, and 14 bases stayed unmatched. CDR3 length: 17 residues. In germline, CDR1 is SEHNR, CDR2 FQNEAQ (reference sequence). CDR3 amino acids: CASSNRQGEVGGTEAFF. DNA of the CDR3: TGTGCCAGCAGCAACCGACAGGGGGAGGTGGGGGGCACTGAAGCTTTCTTT.

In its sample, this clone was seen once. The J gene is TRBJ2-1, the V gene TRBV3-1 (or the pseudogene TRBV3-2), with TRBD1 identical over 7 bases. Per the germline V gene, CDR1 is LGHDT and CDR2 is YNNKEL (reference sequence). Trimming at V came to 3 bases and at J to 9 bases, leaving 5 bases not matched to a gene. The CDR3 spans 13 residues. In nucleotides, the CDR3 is TGTGCCAGCAGCCAGACAGGGTCCGGTGAGCAGTTCTTC. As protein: CASSQTGSGEQFF.

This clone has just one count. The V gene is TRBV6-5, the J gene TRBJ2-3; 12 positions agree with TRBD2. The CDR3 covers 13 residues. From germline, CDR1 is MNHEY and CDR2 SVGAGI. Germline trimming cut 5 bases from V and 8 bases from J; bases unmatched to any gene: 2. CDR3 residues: CASSRGLAGTQYF. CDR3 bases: TGTGCCAGCAGTAGGGGACTAGCGGGTACGCAGTATTTT.

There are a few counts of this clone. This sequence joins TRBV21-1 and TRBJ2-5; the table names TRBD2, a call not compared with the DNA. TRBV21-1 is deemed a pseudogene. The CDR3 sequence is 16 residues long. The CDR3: CASSKRAGPYQETQYF. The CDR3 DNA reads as TGTGCCAGCAGCAAACGTGCGGGACCGTACCAAGAGACCCAGTACTTC.

The CDR3, as DNA: TGTGCCAGCAGTTACGGGTCTGGTCTCAGCGGAGGTAGGCAAGAGACCCAGTACTTC. Its translation is CASSYGSGLSGGRQETQYF. This chain links TRBV6-2 or TRBV6-3 with TRBJ2-5; TRBD2 is a possible D gene (5 bases). This CDR3 region has 19 residues. Trimming removed 2 bases from V and 2 bases from J, with 24 bases in between. Germline values: CDR1 MNHEY, CDR2 SVGEGT.

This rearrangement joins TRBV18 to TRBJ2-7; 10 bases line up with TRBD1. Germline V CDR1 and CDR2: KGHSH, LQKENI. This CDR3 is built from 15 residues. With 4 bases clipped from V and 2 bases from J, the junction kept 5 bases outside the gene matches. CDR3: CASSRTGTGAYEQYF. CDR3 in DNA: TGTGCCAGCTCACGCACCGGGACAGGGGCCTACGAGCAGTACTTC.